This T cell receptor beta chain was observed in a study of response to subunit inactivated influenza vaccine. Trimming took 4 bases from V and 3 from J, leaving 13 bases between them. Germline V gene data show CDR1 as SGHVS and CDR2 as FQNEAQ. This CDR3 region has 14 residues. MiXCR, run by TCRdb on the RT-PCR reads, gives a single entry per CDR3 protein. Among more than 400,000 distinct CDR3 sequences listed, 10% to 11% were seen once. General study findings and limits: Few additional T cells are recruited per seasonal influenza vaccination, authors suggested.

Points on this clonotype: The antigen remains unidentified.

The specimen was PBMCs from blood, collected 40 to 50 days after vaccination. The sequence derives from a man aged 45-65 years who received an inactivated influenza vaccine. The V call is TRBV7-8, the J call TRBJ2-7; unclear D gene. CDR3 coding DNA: TGTGCCAGCAGCTCCTCCTTTCCTAACTACGAGCAGTACTTC. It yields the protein CASSSSFPNYEQYF.